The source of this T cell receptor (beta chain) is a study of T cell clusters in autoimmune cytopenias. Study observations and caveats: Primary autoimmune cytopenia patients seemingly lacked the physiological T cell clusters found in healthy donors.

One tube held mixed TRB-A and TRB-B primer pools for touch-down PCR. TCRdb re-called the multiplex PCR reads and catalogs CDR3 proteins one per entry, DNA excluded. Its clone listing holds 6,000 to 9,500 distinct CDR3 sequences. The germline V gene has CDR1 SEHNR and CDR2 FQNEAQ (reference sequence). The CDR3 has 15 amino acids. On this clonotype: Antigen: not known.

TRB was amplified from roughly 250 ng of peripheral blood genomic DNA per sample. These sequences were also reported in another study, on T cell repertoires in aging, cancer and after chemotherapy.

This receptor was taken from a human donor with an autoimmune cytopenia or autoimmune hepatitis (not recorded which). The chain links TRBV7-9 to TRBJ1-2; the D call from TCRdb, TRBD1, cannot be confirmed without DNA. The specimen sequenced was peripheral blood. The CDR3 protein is CASSFAGARRTGYTF.